This T cell receptor (beta chain) was captured in a study of cytomegalovirus exposure and HLA in healthy donors. PCR involved 60 Vbeta and 13 Jbeta primers. The data were produced by immunoSEQ multiplex PCR, yet TCRdb's version contains in-frame clones alone and is incomplete. The data contain some 120,000 clones, more than 80% of them seen just once; the ten biggest clones take up 1%. This clone was seen a single time. The CDR3 consists of 16 residues. Deletions cut 0 bases from V and 10 bases from J, with 18 bases between. Germline values: CDR1 MGHRA, CDR2 YSYEKL. The chain carries TRBV4-1 and TRBJ1-4, with TRBD1 as a possible D gene (5 bases). The material sequenced was PBMCs. The TCR comes from a middle-aged man in good health and CMV-seronegative. CDR3 bases: TGCGCCAGCAGCCAAGAAGTCCAACCCGTCGGGGGAAAACTGTTTTTT. It encodes CASSQEVQPVGGKLFF.